This TCR beta chain comes out of a study of T-cell memory formation after mild COVID-19 (dated by TCRdb to 2020 to 2022). Study-wide context: Most TCR sequence clusters were specific to one of the two donors. In two donors, T-cell clones that expanded and contracted after mild COVID-19 were tracked by sequencing TCRalpha and TCRbeta repertoires over time. The cohort comprised two young, previously healthy adult volunteers, one female and one male. The investigation overall reported the following: SARS-CoV-2 specificity of the second-wave clones peaking on day 37 was not confirmed. Some responding clones were found in pre-infection memory, which suggests that pre-existing cross-reactive memory T cells took part in the SARS-CoV-2 response. Contracting CD4+ clones were located mainly in the CM and EM memory subsets, whereas CD8+ clones were found to be enriched in EMRA. Clones that contracted from day 15 to 85 showed balanced CD4/CD8 phenotypes, whereas a second wave of clones that expanded from day 15 to 37 leaned towards CD4+. The study covered only a couple of mild cases, and larger cohorts including severe cases with pre-infection samples were considered necessary.

CDR1 and CDR2, looked up from the germline V gene, are MGHRA and YSYEKL. The CDR3 starts with the cysteine, ends with the phenylalanine, and has 14 residues. CDR3 DNA only is kept here, 42 bases in frame from base 1. This clonotype showed up just a few times. The target of this receptor is not known. The junction differs from germline at one of its ends, possibly a read error. The listed sequencing device is Illumina NovaSeq 6000. Using 5'RACE with constant-segment primers, TCRalpha and TCRbeta cDNA libraries were constructed, with sample barcodes and unique molecular identifiers added in the process. Trizol reagent was used to extract RNA from every sample. Libraries were amplified in two PCR steps, with a second sample barcode and Illumina TruSeq adapters added in the second step. The libraries were sequenced on an Illumina NovaSeq using 2 x 150 bp paired-end reads. The source study handled its data this way. Demultiplexing of reads and collapsing into UMI-guided consensus sequences were performed with migec v1.2.7. With mixcr v2.1.11, UMI consensuses were aligned to TRA and TRB V and J templates and assembled into clonotypes. A clonotype was counted as expanded or contracted only if both edgeR and NoisET called the change significant, with noise models trained on biological replicates. For edgeR calls, the cutoffs were a false discovery rate-adjusted p below 0.01 and a log2 fold-change threshold of 1. As an exploratory analysis of dynamics, max-normalized trajectories of the 1000 most abundant clonotypes were examined with PCA combined with hierarchical clustering. Each responding clone was given a CD4 or CD8 phenotype based on the CD4+ and CD8+ repertoires, which had been sequenced separately. TCRdb reprocessing: public reads trimmed at Q25 with fastp, clones called with MiXCR, in-frame beta chains kept. For every CDR3 protein sequence, its rows merge into one entry that carries the most common genes and DNA. These V and J calls originate from TCRdb's pipeline instead of the authors' own analysis. The sample has some 130,000 distinct CDR3 sequences on record, about 15% of them singletons. The leading ten clones occupy over 11% of the sample.

Ficoll-Paque density gradient centrifugation was the method used to isolate PBMCs. The specimen was PBMCs or a T cell subset sorted from them (not recorded which). The clonotype comes from an adult woman who had mild COVID-19 (a few samples of this study predate the infection). The sample titles of this study are shuffled in the database, so cell type and time point are left out; the donor was told from shared clones. The chain uses TRBV4-1 and TRBJ2-3; the D gene identity is not certain. The CDR3 loop reads CASSQGTGTDTQYF. Read as DNA, the sequence is TGCGCCAGCAGCCAAGGGACCGGCACGGATACGCAGTATTTT.